These 15 T cell receptor beta chains came from one sample sequenced in a study of shared clonotypes between healthy human individuals. Clones were sequenced by immunoSEQ multiplex PCR, and TCRdb holds only the in-frame ones, with some missing. The repertoire holds some 500,000 clones, 90% to 97% seen once, with about 0.06% in the top ten. Source material: naive CD4+ T cells sorted from blood. The subset here: CD45RA+ positively selected. These receptors were obtained from a woman aged 25-40 years in good health.

The rearrangement joins TRBV2 to TRBJ2-7, with D possibly matching TRBD1 (6 bases). V lost 6 bases and J lost 2, with 11 bases in between. Looked up from germline, CDR1 is SNHLY and CDR2 is FYNNEI. This CDR3 comprises 13 residues. The CDR3 is CASRGQGTYEQYF. DNA for the CDR3: TGTGCCAGCAGAGGCCAGGGGACCTACGAGCAGTACTTC.

The V gene is TRBV5-4, the J gene TRBJ2-5; 11 nucleotides align to TRBD1. Germline-derived CDR1 and CDR2 are SGHNT and YYREEE (reference sequence). CDR3 length: 16 amino acids. The V and J ends lost 4 bases and 5 bases, in that order; junction bases with no gene match: 10. CDR3 nucleotide sequence: TGTGCCAGCAGCCTCCGGGACAGGGGGGTTTGGGAGACCCAGTACTTC. This sequence encodes CASSLRDRGVWETQYF.

The chain has TRBV28 and TRBJ1-5; no firm D call. The CDR3 length is 15 residues. Germline V lookup: CDR1 MDHEN, CDR2 SYDVKM. With 2 bases removed from V and 0 bases from J, the gap between germline ends came to 8 bases. In nucleotides, the CDR3 is TGTGCCAGCAGTTTAAAAGGTTATAGCAATCAGCCCCAGCATTTT. This codes for CASSLKGYSNQPQHF.

This chain connects TRBV23-1 to TRBJ2-7, with D unresolved. TRBV23-1 counts as an open reading frame of uncertain function. V was clipped by 0 bases and J by 3 bases, with 12 bases between them. CDR3 length: 15 residues. The CDR3 sequence is CASSQSKGQSYEQYF. DNA for the CDR3: TGCGCCAGCAGTCAATCAAAAGGGCAGAGCTACGAGCAGTACTTC.

The chain is built from TRBV5-1 and TRBJ2-6, with D unclear. V was cut by 0 bases and J by 7 bases, with 20 bases left in between. Germline V gene data show CDR1 as SGHRS and CDR2 as YFSETQ. CDR3 length equals 18 residues. CDR3 sequence: CASSLAAASSLTANVLTF. The CDR3 DNA reads TGCGCCAGCAGCTTGGCTGCGGCCAGCTCCCTAACAGCCAACGTCCTGACTTTC.

The V gene is TRBV5-6, the J gene TRBJ2-1; D call uncertain. The CDR3 has 15 residues. CDR1 and CDR2 from the germline V gene are SGHDT and YYEEEE. Trimming shortened V by 0 bases and J by 6 bases, and 13 bases separated the two germline ends. CDR3 protein: CASSLGVVSGNEQFF. The CDR3 region has the DNA TGTGCCAGCAGCTTGGGTGTGGTATCGGGCAATGAGCAGTTCTTC.

This chain connects TRBV5-8 to TRBJ2-5; 9 nucleotides match TRBD2. The CDR3 extends over 17 amino acids. Germline V gene sequence: CDR1 SGHTS, CDR2 YDEGEE. The V segment lost 1 base and the J segment 4 bases; nucleotides outside the gene matches: 11. The chain's CDR3 is CASSLLAGASYGETQYF. In DNA form, the CDR3 reads TGTGCCAGCAGCTTGTTAGCGGGAGCCTCCTATGGAGAGACCCAGTACTTC.

J is TRBJ2-7 and V is TRBV28; 7 bases are a match to TRBD1. CDR1 is MDHEN and CDR2 is SYDVKM in the germline V gene. There are 14 residues in the CDR3. V trimming: 4 bases; J trimming: 7 bases; junction bases outside the gene matches: 10. This CDR3 reads CASSSGTAPDEQYF. DNA for the CDR3: TGTGCCAGCAGTTCCGGGACAGCCCCCGATGAGCAGTACTTC.

The chain carries TRBV7-6 and TRBJ1-4, with 8 positions matching TRBD1. The CDR3 extends over 14 amino acids. Germline CDR1 is SGHVS and CDR2 is FNYEAQ. V gave up 5 bases and J gave up 7 bases; unmatched junction bases: 6. CDR3 region: CASSLGQGGEKLFF. The CDR3 DNA reads TGTGCCAGCAGCCTCGGACAGGGAGGTGAAAAACTGTTTTTT.

The V and J genes are TRBV13 and TRBJ2-7, with D possibly called TRBD1 or TRBD2 (5 bases each). Germline loops: CDR1 PRHDT, CDR2 FYEKMQ (reference sequence). The CDR3 loop spans 16 amino acids. Trimming left V 3 bases short and J 2 bases short, with 17 bases between. The CDR3 loop reads CASSFSGRNVPYEQYF. CDR3 sequence (DNA): TGTGCCAGCAGCTTCTCGGGGCGGAACGTACCCTACGAGCAGTACTTC.

This chain uses TRBV6-6 with TRBJ1-1; maybe TRBD1 (6 bases). The CDR3 contains 13 residues. V lost 8 bases and J lost 1, with 11 bases in between. Germline lookup yields CDR1 MNHNY and CDR2 SVGAGI (reference sequence). The CDR3 bases are TGTGCCAGCTCCGGACAGACGAACACTGAAGCTTTCTTT. It codes for CASSGQTNTEAFF.

V is TRBV27 and J is TRBJ2-1; 8 bases fit TRBD1. The CDR3 sequence is 14 residues long. Germline V gene data show CDR1 as MNHEY and CDR2 as SMNVEV (reference sequence). The ends lost 5 bases at V and 7 bases at J; junction bases unmatched: 7. The CDR3 is CASSPGQVWNEQFF. The DNA of the CDR3 is TGTGCCAGCAGTCCGGGACAGGTCTGGAATGAGCAGTTCTTC.

A word on this clone: Other DNA sequences in the sample encode the same CDR3. The chain combines TRBV19 with TRBJ1-5; 8 bases are a match to TRBD1. The CDR3 runs to 14 residues. Germline CDR1 reads LNHDA; CDR2 reads SQIVND (reference sequence). J was trimmed by 4 bases and V by 5 bases; bases with no gene match: 4. This CDR3 reads CASSGQGGNQPQHF. The CDR3 region has the DNA TGTGCCAGTAGTGGACAGGGTGGAAATCAGCCCCAGCATTTT. Full variable domain (outside the CDR3, taken from reference TRBV19 and TRBJ1-5): DGGITQSPKYLFRKEGQNVTLSCEQNLNHDAMYWYRQDPGQGLRLIYYSQIVNDFQKGDIAEGYSVSREKKESFPLTVTSAQKNPTAFYLCASSGQGGNQPQHFGDGTRLSIL.

The CDR3 nucleotides are TGTGCCAGTAGTTTCCCAGGAGACATGAACACTGAAGCTTTCTTT. It yields the protein CASSFPGDMNTEAFF. This rearrangement joins TRBV19 to TRBJ1-1, with D uncertain. This CDR3 has 15 residues. V dropped 5 bases and J dropped 0 bases, with 13 bases sitting between them. CDR1 is LNHDA and CDR2 is SQIVND in the germline V gene (reference sequence).

The chain links TRBV7-2 to TRBJ2-3; D call uncertain. This CDR3 has 16 residues. Germline assignment: CDR1 SGHTA and CDR2 FQGNSA. Trimming left V 2 bases short and J 0 bases short, with 12 bases between. As DNA, the CDR3 is TGTGCCAGCAGCTTAATGAGTGACCCTAGCACAGATACGCAGTATTTT. Translation: CASSLMSDPSTDTQYF.